This T cell receptor beta chain came from a study of cytomegalovirus exposure and HLA in healthy donors. PCR primers comprised 60 Vbeta and 13 Jbeta primers. Data came from immunoSEQ multiplex PCR; TCRdb stores just in-frame clones and leaves some out. The data contain around 150,000 clones, 60% to 75% of them singletons. Trimming pared 4 bases from V and 0 bases from J, leaving 12 bases between. The CDR3 contains 15 residues. Germline CDR1 and CDR2: SGDLS and YYNGEE. Comment on this clone: Antigen specificity is unknown.

Study results and caveats: A later analysis linked 15,000 to 20,000 TCR beta sequences to HLA alleles at 0.05 false discovery rate.

The specimen was PBMCs. The V call is TRBV9, the J call TRBJ2-3; no clear D gene. The TCR comes from a woman between 50 and 59 years old in good health and CMV-seropositive. This CDR3 is CASSPFESSTDTQYF. The CDR3 DNA follows: TGTGCCAGCAGCCCATTCGAGTCTAGCACAGATACGCAGTATTTT.